This paragraph covers one TCR beta chain sequence. 60 Vbeta and 13 Jbeta primers were used in PCR. Method: immunoSEQ multiplex PCR; TCRdb's copy keeps in-frame clones and lacks some. Altogether approximately 140,000 clones are present, roughly 77% being singletons, with the ten largest covering about 3.1%. The V gene end was trimmed by 3 bases and the J gene end by 5 bases; junction bases not matched to a gene: 9. The V gene's germline CDR1 is SEHNR and CDR2 FQNEAQ (reference sequence). This CDR3 region has 16 residues. As for the donors, each was a healthy bone marrow donor. This specimen belongs to a study of cytomegalovirus exposure and HLA in healthy donors. Study-level background: Earlier results showed approximately 110 million unique TCR beta sequences derived from about 179 million T cells.

The chain recombines TRBV7-9 with TRBJ2-5; TRBD1 matches at 10 bases. This sequence originates from a female donor in good health and CMV-seronegative. The sequenced sample was PBMCs. The DNA for the CDR3 is TGTGCCAGCAGCTTTCGATCCGGGACAGGGGACGAGACCCAGTACTTC. Encoded protein: CASSFRSGTGDETQYF.